The clone carrying this TCR beta chain appeared once. Its specificity is not known. CDR3 length equals 13 residues. CDR1 and CDR2 from the germline V gene are GTSNPN and SVGIG (reference sequence). V was pared by 2 bases and J by 8 bases, with 13 bases between. This table comes from immunoSEQ multiplex PCR, and its TCRdb copy is limited to in-frame clones, with some not included. Of roughly 15,000 clones in the sample, about 82% are singletons; the top ten hold around 24%. The data originate from a study of OX40 agonist ivuxolimab in advanced cancers. On the study more broadly: The study enrolled dose-escalation patients with hepatocellular carcinoma, melanoma, renal cell or head and neck cancer. Whole-study results and caveats: Expanded peripheral T-cell antigen specificity went undetermined. Clonal expansion by week 6 occurred in CD4+ and CD8+ blood T cells (at 0.1 to 3.0 mg/kg).

Sample: CD4+ or CD8+ T cells sorted from blood, taken in a trial of the OX40 agonist ivuxolimab. The chain is built from TRBV30 and TRBJ2-1, with D possibly matching TRBD2 (6 bases). The clonotype comes from an adult with an advanced solid tumor such as melanoma, head and neck, liver or kidney cancer. This CDR3 is CAWSYQTGDEQFF. The CDR3 nucleotides are TGTGCCTGGAGTTACCAAACGGGGGATGAGCAGTTCTTC.